This TCR beta chain was sequenced for a study of T cell clonotyping in hematopoietic cell transplantation. The length of the CDR3 is 12 residues. V was trimmed by 5 bases and J by 2 bases, leaving 9 bases between them. Germline-derived CDR1 and CDR2 are GTSNPN and SVGIG (reference sequence). Clones were sequenced by immunoSEQ multiplex PCR, and TCRdb holds only the in-frame ones, with some missing. The table lists under 5,500 clones, 26% of them singletons. This clone was found a few times. V gene TRBV30 combines with J gene TRBJ1-2; D ambiguous. The receptor comes from a male patient between 40 and 50 years old who had an allogeneic stem cell transplant from an unrelated donor, so the T cells may come from the graft donor. Some clones in this sample may be carry-over from other donors' samples. This specimen was peripheral blood mononuclear cells, taken 180 days after allogeneic stem cell transplant. This CDR3 is CAWYDGNYGYTF. The CDR3 region has the DNA TGTGCCTGGTACGACGGGAACTATGGCTACACCTTC. Looking up the rest from reference TRBV30 and TRBJ1-2 gives the full variable domain: SQTIHQWPATLVQPVGSPLSLECTVEGTSNPNLYWYRQAAGRGLQLLFYSVGIGQISSEVPQNLSASRPQDRQFILSSKKLLLSDSGFYLCAWYDGNYGYTFGSGTRLTVV.